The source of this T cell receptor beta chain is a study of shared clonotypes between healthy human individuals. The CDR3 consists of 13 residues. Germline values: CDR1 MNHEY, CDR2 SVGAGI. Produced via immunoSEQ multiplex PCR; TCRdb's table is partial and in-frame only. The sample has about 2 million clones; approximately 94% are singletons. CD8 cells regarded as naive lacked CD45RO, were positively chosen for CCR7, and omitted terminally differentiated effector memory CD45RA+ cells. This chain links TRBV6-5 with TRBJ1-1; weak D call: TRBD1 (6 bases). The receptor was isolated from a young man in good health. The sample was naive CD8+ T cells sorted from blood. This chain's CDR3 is CARGLSYNTEAFF. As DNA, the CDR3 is TGTGCGCGGGGGCTGTCTTATAACACTGAAGCTTTCTTT.